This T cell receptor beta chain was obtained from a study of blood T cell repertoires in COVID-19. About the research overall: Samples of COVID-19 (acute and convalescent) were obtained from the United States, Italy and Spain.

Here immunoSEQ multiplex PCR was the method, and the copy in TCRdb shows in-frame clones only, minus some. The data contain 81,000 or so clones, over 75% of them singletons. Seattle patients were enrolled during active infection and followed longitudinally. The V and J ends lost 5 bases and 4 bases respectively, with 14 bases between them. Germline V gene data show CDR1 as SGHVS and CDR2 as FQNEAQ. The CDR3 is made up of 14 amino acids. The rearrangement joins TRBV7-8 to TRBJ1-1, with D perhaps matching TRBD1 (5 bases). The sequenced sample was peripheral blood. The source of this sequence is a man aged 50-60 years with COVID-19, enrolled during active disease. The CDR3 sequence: CASSPARGGTEAFF. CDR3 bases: TGTGCCAGCAGCCCGGCCCGGGGGGGCACTGAAGCTTTCTTT. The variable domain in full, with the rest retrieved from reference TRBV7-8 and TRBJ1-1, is GAGVSQSPRYKVAKRGQDVALRCDPISGHVSLFWYQQALGQGPEFLTYFQNEAQLDKSGLPSDRFFAERPEGSVSTLKIQRTQQEDSAVYLCASSPARGGTEAFFGQGTRLTVV.